Sequencing of this T cell receptor (beta chain) was carried out in a study of T cell responses to AZD1222 COVID-19 vaccine. Measured with immunoSEQ multiplex PCR; TCRdb has only the in-frame clones, and not every one. The data show roughly 110,000 clones, about 89% seen once. Overall study findings and caveats: Most donors were white British and more were female, and clonal diversity was possibly underestimated.

V lost 5 bases to trimming and J lost 1 base, with 18 bases between them. The CDR3 has 16 amino acids. Per germline, CDR1 SGHNT and CDR2 YENEEA. On this clone: What it recognizes is unknown.

This specimen was peripheral blood, taken 28 days after the second AZD1222 dose. This sequence was found in an adult who received the AZD1222 COVID-19 vaccine. The chain recombines TRBV11-3 with TRBJ2-7, with TRBD2 as a possible D gene (5 bases). The CDR3 coding sequence is TGTGCCAGCAGCCCAGATCGCGGTAGCGCGTCCTACGAGCAGTACTTC. This translates into CASSPDRGSASYEQYF. The full variable domain, rest sourced from reference TRBV11-3 and TRBJ2-7, is EAGVVQSPRYKIIEKKQPVAFWCNPISGHNTLYWYLQNLGQGPELLIRYENEEAVDDSQLPKDRFSAERLKGVDSTLKIQPAELGDSAVYLCASSPDRGSASYEQYFGPGTRLTVT.